The rows below give T cell receptor beta chains drawn from one sample of a study of T cells in tuberculosis. The assay was immunoSEQ multiplex PCR, and TCRdb's table has in-frame clones only and misses some. The table lists fewer than 30,000 clones, 85% to 95% of them singletons, with 4.9% in the top ten. Sample: PBMCs. Receptor source: a donor under 30 with latent tuberculosis or without tuberculosis infection. Each CDR3 is given with its conserved first and last residue. The D gene is left open where the match is weak. Not every row has a clone size; where given, it reads once, few, many or a size class.

CDR3 DNA | CDR3 protein | J gene | clone size | D gene | V gene
TGTGCCAGCAGTCGAGGACAGGGGCGGGGGACTGAAGCTTTCTTT | CASSRGQGRGTEAFF | TRBJ1-1 | few | TRBD1 | TRBV27
TGTGCCAGCAGCTCACAGACAGGAGGTAGCTACAATGAGCAGTTCTTC | CASSSQTGGSYNEQFF | TRBJ2-1 | - | - | TRBV7-8
TGTGCCAGTACCCGGGGGTCCAGCCCGAGATGGGGGACCCAGTACTTC | CASTRGSSPRWGTQYF | TRBJ2-5 | - | - | TRBV28
TGTGCCAGCAGCCAAGACGCAGGGGCCTTTAATGAAAAACTGTTTTTT | CASSQDAGAFNEKLFF | TRBJ1-4 | - | - | TRBV4-2
TGTGCCAGCAGCAAAGCGGGCGGGGCCTTCACAGATACGCAGTATTTT | CASSKAGGAFTDTQYF | TRBJ2-3 | - | - | TRBV21-1
TGCGCCAGCAGCTGGACAGGGTTCTCCTACGAGCAGTACTTC | CASSWTGFSYEQYF | TRBJ2-7 | - | TRBD1 | TRBV5-1
TGTGCCAGCAGTTTACTAGGGGGCAATCAGCCCCAGCATTTT | CASSLLGGNQPQHF | TRBJ1-5 | - | - | TRBV28
TGCGCCAGCAGCCCGGGACAGGGGGACTATGGCTACACCTTC | CASSPGQGDYGYTF | TRBJ1-2 | - | TRBD1 | TRBV4-3
TGTGCCAGCAGCCAAGTAGCCACGATTGCCGGGGAGCTGTTTTTT | CASSQVATIAGELFF | TRBJ2-2 | - | - | TRBV4-2
TGTGCCAGCAGTCCCCTTAACAATCAGCCCCAGCATTTT | CASSPLNNQPQHF | TRBJ1-5 | - | - | TRBV28
TGTGCCAGCAGTCTGGGCGTCAGCGGCGGTCCGGGGGAGACCCAGTACTTC | CASSLGVSGGPGETQYF | TRBJ2-5 | once | - | TRBV2
TGTGCCAGCGCTCAGCGGGGGGGCCTTTTCGGTGAGCAGTTCTTC | CASAQRGGLFGEQFF | TRBJ2-1 | - | TRBD2 | TRBV6-1
TGTGCCAGCAGTGACGCAATGGACAGGACAACTAGTCTAGCCAAAAACATTCAGTACTTC | CASSDAMDRTTSLAKNIQYF | TRBJ2-4 | - | TRBD1 | TRBV2
TGTGCCAGCAGTGTTATCGGGACTAGCTCCAATGAGCAGTTCTTC | CASSVIGTSSNEQFF | TRBJ2-1 | - | TRBD2 | TRBV7-2
TGCAGCGTTCGCCTAGCGGGGGATATGTACGAGCAGTACTTC | CSVRLAGDMYEQYF | TRBJ2-7 | - | TRBD2 | TRBV29-1
TGTGCCAGCAGGTCCGGGACAGCCCTCGGCGAGCAGTACTTC | CASRSGTALGEQYF | TRBJ2-7 | - | TRBD1 | TRBV28
TGTGCCAGCAGCTTTTTCCCCGACGAGCAGTACTTC | CASSFFPDEQYF | TRBJ2-7 | - | - | TRBV5-4
TGCGCCAGCAGCCGGACTAGCGACACCTACGAGCAGTACTTC | CASSRTSDTYEQYF | TRBJ2-7 | - | TRBD2 | TRBV5-1
TGTGCCGCCGGTCAGGACGATTATCAGGGAGCTTTCTTT | CAAGQDDYQGAFF | TRBJ1-1 | - | - | TRBV28
TGTGCCAGCAGTAAAAAGACTAGCGGGAGCACCGAGCAGTACTTC | CASSKKTSGSTEQYF | TRBJ2-7 | - | TRBD2 | TRBV11-3
TGTGCCAGCAGTGAGACCTACCAGGACATCGAGCAGTACTTC | CASSETYQDIEQYF | TRBJ2-7 | - | - | TRBV2
TGTGCCAGCAGCCATGGGACATCCACAGATACGCAGTATTTT | CASSHGTSTDTQYF | TRBJ2-3 | - | - | TRBV7-9
TGTGCCAGCAGCTTACAGGGATGGGGCACTGAAGCTTTCTTT | CASSLQGWGTEAFF | TRBJ1-1 | - | - | TRBV5-6
TGTGCCAGCAGGTTAGACAGGGGCACTGAAGCTTTCTTT | CASRLDRGTEAFF | TRBJ1-1 | - | TRBD1 | TRBV2
TGTGCCAGCAGTATACACAGCGGTCAGCCCCAGCATTTT | CASSIHSGQPQHF | TRBJ1-5 | - | - | TRBV6-4
TGTGCCAGCAGTTTAGGGCGGCTAGCGGGGAATCCAGATACGCAGTATTTT | CASSLGRLAGNPDTQYF | TRBJ2-3 | - | TRBD2 | TRBV28
TGTGCCAGCAGTGCGGCGAGGGAACGCACAGATACGCAGTATTTT | CASSAARERTDTQYF | TRBJ2-3 | - | - | TRBV25-1
TGTGCCAGCAGCCCGACCTTAACAGGGGGCAAGGCCGGGGAGCTGTTTTTT | CASSPTLTGGKAGELFF | TRBJ2-2 | - | TRBD1 | TRBV7-8
TGTGTGACACGCGGGGGGGCTTACACCGGGGAGCTGTTTTTT | CVTRGGAYTGELFF | TRBJ2-2 | - | TRBD2 | TRBV6-1
TGTGCCTGGAGTGTAGGAACAGGGACATTGAACACTGAAGCTTTCTTT | CAWSVGTGTLNTEAFF | TRBJ1-1 | - | - | TRBV30
TGTGCCAGCAGTTTTGGTACTAGCGGAGAGACCCAGTACTTC | CASSFGTSGETQYF | TRBJ2-5 | - | TRBD2 | TRBV27
TGTGCCAGCAGCCGACTAGCGGGGGGAGGAGATACGCAGTATTTT | CASSRLAGGGDTQYF | TRBJ2-3 | few | TRBD2 | TRBV11-2
TGTGCCAGCAGTGAAGGACTAGCGGGAGGAGAGACCCAGTACTTC | CASSEGLAGGETQYF | TRBJ2-5 | - | TRBD2 | TRBV25-1
TGTGCCAGCAGTCCGGGGCTGACAGGAGCCTACGAGCAGTACTTC | CASSPGLTGAYEQYF | TRBJ2-7 | - | - | TRBV6-5
TGTGCCAGCAGCCAAGATCTAACGACAGGGGGTAACTATGGCTACACCTTC | CASSQDLTTGGNYGYTF | TRBJ1-2 | - | TRBD1 | TRBV4-2
TGTGCCAGCAACCTCGGTCGGACAAGCTCCTACAATGAGCAGTTCTTC | CASNLGRTSSYNEQFF | TRBJ2-1 | - | - | TRBV11-2
TGTGCAAGTCGCTCTCTCTCAGGCGGGGACAATGAGCAGTTCTTC | CASRSLSGGDNEQFF | TRBJ2-1 | - | - | TRBV12-2
TGCGCCAGCAGCTTGGGACTCCGAGATACGCAGTATTTT | CASSLGLRDTQYF | TRBJ2-3 | - | - | TRBV5-1
TGTGCCAGCAGCTCCCAGGGGGGAAAAAACATTCAGTACTTC | CASSSQGGKNIQYF | TRBJ2-4 | - | - | TRBV13
TGCGCCAGCAGCTTGAGGGGAGCGGGAATGGAGACCCAGTACTTC | CASSLRGAGMETQYF | TRBJ2-5 | - | TRBD2 | TRBV5-1
TGTGCCAGCAGCAGATTAACTATTCCCGGGACAGGGAATTCAGATACGCAGTATTTT | CASSRLTIPGTGNSDTQYF | TRBJ2-3 | - | TRBD1 | TRBV27
TGTGCCAGCAGTTTACGAGCAGGGGGCGATGGGTATGGCTACACCTTC | CASSLRAGGDGYGYTF | TRBJ1-2 | - | TRBD1 | TRBV27
TGCAGCGTTGAAGACAGGGGGAACGGCTACACCTTC | CSVEDRGNGYTF | TRBJ1-2 | - | TRBD1 | TRBV29-1
TGTGCCAGCAGCCAAGGGGGAAAACTAGCGGGAACCTACGAGCAGTACTTC | CASSQGGKLAGTYEQYF | TRBJ2-7 | - | TRBD2 | TRBV4-2
TGTGCCAGTTGTACCGGGACAACAGATGAAGCTTTCTTT | CASCTGTTDEAFF | TRBJ1-1 | - | - | TRBV19
TGTGCCAGCAGTTTTGGACTAGCGGGCTCGGATGAGCAGTTCTTC | CASSFGLAGSDEQFF | TRBJ2-1 | - | TRBD2 | TRBV6-5
TGTGCCAGCAGTGGTCCCGGGGAATATAGCAATCAGCCCCAGCATTTT | CASSGPGEYSNQPQHF | TRBJ1-5 | few | - | TRBV25-1